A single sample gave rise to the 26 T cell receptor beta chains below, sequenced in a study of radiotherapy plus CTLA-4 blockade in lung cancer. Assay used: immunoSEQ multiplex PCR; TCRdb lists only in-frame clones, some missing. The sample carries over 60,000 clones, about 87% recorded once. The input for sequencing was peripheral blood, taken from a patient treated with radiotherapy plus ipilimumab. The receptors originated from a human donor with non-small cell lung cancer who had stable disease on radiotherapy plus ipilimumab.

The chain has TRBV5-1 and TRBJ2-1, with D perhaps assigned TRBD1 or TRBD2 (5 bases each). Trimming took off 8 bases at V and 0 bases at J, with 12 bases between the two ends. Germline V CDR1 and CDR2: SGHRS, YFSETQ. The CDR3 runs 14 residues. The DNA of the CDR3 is TGCGCCAGTACCTCAGGGAGCTCCTACAATGAGCAGTTCTTC. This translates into CASTSGSSYNEQFF.

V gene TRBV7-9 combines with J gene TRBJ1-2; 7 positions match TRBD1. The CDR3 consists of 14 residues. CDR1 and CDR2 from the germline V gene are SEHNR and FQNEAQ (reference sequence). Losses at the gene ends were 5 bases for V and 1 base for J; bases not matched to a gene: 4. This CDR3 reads CASSMTGINYGYTF. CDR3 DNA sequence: TGTGCCAGCAGCATGACAGGGATTAACTATGGCTACACCTTC.

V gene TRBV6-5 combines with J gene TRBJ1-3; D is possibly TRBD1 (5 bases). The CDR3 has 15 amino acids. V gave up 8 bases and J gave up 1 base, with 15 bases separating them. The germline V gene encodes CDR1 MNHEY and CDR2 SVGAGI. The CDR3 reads CASGIRATSGNTIYF. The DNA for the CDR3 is TGTGCCAGCGGGATCAGGGCTACTTCTGGAAACACCATATATTTT.

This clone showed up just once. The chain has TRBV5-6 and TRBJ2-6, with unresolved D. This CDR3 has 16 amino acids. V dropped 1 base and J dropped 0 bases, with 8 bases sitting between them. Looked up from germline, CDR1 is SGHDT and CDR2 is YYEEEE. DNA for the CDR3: TGTGCCAGCAGCTTGAGACACAGCTCTGGGGCCAACGTCCTGACTTTC. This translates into CASSLRHSSGANVLTF.

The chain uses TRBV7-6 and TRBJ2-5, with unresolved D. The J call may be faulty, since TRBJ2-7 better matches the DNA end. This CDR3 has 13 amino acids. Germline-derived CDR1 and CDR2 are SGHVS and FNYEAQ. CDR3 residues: CASSSSTSYEQYF. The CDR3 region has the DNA TGTGCCAGCAGTTCATCCACCTCCTACGAGCAGTACTTC.

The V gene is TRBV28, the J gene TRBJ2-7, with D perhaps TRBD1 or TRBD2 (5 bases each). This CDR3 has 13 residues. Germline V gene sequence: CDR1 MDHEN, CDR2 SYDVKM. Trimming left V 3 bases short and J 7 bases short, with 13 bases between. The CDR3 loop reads CASSLGVPAEQYF. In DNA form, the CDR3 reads TGTGCCAGCAGTTTGGGGGTCCCCGCGGAGCAGTACTTC.

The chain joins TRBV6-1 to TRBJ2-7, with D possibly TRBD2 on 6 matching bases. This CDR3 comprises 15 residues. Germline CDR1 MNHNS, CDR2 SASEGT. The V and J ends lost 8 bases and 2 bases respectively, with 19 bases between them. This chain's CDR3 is CASSRIPEGTYEQYF. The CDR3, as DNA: TGTGCCAGCTCCCGTATCCCGGAGGGAACCTACGAGCAGTACTTC.

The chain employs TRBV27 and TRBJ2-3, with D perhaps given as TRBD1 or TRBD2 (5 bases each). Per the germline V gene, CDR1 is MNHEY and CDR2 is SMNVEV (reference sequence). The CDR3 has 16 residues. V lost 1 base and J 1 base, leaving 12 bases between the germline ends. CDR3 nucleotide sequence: TGTGCCAGCAGTTTATTGAGGGGCAAGGGCACAGATACGCAGTATTTT. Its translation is CASSLLRGKGTDTQYF.

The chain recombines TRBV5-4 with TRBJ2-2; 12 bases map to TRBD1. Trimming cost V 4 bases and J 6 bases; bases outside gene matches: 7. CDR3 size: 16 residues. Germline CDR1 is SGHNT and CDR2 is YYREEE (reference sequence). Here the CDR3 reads CASSKAGTGGSGELFF. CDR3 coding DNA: TGTGCCAGCAGCAAGGCCGGGACAGGGGGCTCCGGGGAGCTGTTTTTT. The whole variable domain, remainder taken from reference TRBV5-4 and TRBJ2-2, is ETGVTQSPTHLIKTRGQQVTLRCSSQSGHNTVSWYQQALGQGPQFIFQYYREEENGRGNFPPRFSGLQFPNYSSELNVNALELDDSALYLCASSKAGTGGSGELFFGEGSRLTVL.

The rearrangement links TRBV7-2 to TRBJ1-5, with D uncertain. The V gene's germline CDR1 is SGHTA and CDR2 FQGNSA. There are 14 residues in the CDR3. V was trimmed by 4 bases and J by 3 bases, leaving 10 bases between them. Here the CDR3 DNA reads TGTGCCAGCAGCTCCGGACGTAACAATCAGCCCCAGCATTTT. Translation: CASSSGRNNQPQHF.

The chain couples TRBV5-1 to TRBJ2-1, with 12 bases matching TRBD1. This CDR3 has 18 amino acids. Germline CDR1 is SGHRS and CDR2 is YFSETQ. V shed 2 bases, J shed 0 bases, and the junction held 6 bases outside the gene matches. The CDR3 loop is CASSFPGTGGLSYNEQFF. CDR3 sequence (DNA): TGCGCCAGCAGCTTTCCAGGGACAGGGGGCCTCTCCTACAATGAGCAGTTCTTC.

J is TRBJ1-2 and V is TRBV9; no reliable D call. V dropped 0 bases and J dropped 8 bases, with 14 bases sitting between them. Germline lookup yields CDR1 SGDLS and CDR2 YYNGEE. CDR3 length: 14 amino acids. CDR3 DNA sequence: TGTGCCAGCAGCGTAGGGACGGCCCCGGGAGGCTACACCTTC. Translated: CASSVGTAPGGYTF.

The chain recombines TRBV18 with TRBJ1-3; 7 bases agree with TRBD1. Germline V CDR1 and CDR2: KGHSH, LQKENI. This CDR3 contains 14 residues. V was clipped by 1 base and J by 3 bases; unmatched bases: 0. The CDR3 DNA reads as TGTGCCAGCTCACCACGACAGGGTGGAAACACCATATATTTT. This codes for CASSPRQGGNTIYF.

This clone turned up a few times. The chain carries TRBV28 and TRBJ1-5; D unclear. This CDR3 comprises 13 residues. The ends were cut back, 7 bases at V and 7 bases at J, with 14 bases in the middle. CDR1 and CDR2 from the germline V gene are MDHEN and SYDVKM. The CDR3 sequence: CASTNGLLQPQHF. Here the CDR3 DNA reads TGTGCCAGCACCAACGGCTTATTGCAGCCCCAGCATTTT. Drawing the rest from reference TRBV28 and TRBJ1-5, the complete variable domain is DVKVTQSSRYLVKRTGEKVFLECVQDMDHENMFWYRQDPGLGLRLIYFSYDVKMKEKGDIPEGYSVSREKKERFSLILESASTNQTSMYLCASTNGLLQPQHFGDGTRLSIL.

CDR3 loop: CASSEGKSGGKAPYYGYTF. The CDR3 bases are TGTGCCAGCAGTGAAGGAAAATCAGGGGGTAAAGCCCCATACTATGGCTACACCTTC. V is TRBV6-1 and J is TRBJ1-2, with TRBD1 identical over 7 bases. V dropped 1 base and J dropped 3; count of bases not matched to a gene: 17. In germline, CDR1 is MNHNS, CDR2 SASEGT. The CDR3 is 19 residues long.

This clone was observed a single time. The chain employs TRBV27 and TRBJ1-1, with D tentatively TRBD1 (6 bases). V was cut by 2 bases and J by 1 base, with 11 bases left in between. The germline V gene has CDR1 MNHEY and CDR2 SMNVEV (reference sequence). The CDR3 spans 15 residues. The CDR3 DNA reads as TGTGCCAGCAGTTTAGGGGGGCGTCGGAACACTGAAGCTTTCTTT. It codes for CASSLGGRRNTEAFF.

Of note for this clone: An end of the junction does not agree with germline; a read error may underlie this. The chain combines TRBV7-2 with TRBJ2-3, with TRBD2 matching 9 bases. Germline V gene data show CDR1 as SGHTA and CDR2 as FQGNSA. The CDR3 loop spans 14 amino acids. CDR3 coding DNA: TGTGCCAGCAGCAGGACTAGCGACCCAGATGCGCAGTATTTT. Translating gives CASSRTSDPDAQYF.

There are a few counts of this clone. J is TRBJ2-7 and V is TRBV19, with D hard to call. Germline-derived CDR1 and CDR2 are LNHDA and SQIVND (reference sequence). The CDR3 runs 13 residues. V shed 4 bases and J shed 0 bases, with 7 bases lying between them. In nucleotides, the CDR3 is TGTGCCAGTAGTACTTTGGGCTCCTACGAGCAGTACTTC. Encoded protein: CASSTLGSYEQYF.

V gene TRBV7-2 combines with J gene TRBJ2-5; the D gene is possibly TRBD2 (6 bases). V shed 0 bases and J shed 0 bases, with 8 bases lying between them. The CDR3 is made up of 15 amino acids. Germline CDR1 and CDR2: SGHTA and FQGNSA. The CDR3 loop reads CASSLAPSDQETQYF. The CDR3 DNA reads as TGTGCCAGCAGCTTAGCACCTAGCGACCAAGAGACCCAGTACTTC. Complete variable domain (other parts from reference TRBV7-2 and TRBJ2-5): GAGVSQSPSNKVTEKGKDVELRCDPISGHTALYWYRQSLGQGLEFLIYFQGNSAPDKSGLPSDRFSAERTGGSVSTLTIQRTQQEDSAVYLCASSLAPSDQETQYFGPGTRLLVL.

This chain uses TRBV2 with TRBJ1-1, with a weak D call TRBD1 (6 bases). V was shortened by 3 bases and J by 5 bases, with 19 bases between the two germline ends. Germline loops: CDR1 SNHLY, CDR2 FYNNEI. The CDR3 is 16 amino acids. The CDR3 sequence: CASSDPYRVGGTEAFF. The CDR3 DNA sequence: TGTGCCAGCAGTGATCCATACAGGGTCGGGGGGACTGAAGCTTTCTTT.

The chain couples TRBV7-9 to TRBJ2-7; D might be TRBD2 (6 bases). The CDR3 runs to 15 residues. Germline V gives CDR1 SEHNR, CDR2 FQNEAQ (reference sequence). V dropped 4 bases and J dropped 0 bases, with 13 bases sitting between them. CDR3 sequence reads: CASSSFGGSSYEQYF. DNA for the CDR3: TGTGCCAGCAGCTCTTTCGGGGGTTCCTCCTACGAGCAGTACTTC.

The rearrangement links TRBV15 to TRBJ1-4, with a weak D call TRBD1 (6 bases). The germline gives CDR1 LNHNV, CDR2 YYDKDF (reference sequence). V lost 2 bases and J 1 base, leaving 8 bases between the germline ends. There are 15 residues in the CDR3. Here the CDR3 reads CATSRSGVTNEKLFF. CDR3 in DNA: TGTGCCACCAGCAGATCAGGGGTAACTAATGAAAAACTGTTTTTT.

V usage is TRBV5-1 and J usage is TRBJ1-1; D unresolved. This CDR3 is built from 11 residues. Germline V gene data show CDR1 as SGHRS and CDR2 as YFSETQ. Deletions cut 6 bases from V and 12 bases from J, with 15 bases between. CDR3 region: CASIEAGNSFF. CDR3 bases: TGCGCCAGCATAGAAGCCGGGAATTCTTTCTTT.

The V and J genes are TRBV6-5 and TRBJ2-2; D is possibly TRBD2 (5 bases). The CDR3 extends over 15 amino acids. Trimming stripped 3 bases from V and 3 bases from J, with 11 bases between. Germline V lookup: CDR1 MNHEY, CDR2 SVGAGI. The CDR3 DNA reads TGTGCCAGCAGTTATTCCCCAGCGGACACCGGGGAGCTGTTTTTT. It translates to CASSYSPADTGELFF.

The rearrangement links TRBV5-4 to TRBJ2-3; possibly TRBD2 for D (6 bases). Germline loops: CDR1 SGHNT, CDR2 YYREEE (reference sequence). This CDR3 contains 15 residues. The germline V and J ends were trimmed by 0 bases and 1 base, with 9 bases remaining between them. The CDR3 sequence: CASSLGGKGTDTQYF. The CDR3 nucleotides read TGTGCCAGCAGCTTGGGCGGGAAGGGCACAGATACGCAGTATTTT.

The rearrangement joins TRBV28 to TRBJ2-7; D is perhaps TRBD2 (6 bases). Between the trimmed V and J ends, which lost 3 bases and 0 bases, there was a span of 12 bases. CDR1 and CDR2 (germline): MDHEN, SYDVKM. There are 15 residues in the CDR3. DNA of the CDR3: TGTGCCAGCAGTTTGGGAGCGGGTCCCTCCTACGAGCAGTACTTC. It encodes CASSLGAGPSYEQYF.